Listed below are T cell receptor beta chains from one sample, sequenced in a study of long-term antiretroviral therapy in people with HIV. Generated by immunoSEQ multiplex PCR, the TCRdb table keeps only in-frame clones and is missing some. Of tens of thousands of clones detected, about 88% appear once; the ten largest clones hold 4.8%. This specimen was unsorted PBMCs, taken around 2.7 years before starting antiretroviral therapy. Every receptor here comes from a woman in her 30s with HIV. Both conserved end residues are trimmed from each CDR3.

V	J	CDR3
TRBV6-5	TRBJ1-1	ASRSGIIRGTEAF
TRBV2	TRBJ2-2	ASSWTGLLGTGELF
TRBV5-1	TRBJ2-1	ASSLGIFGDEQF
TRBV30	TRBJ1-2	AWSVNYGYT
TRBV7-8	TRBJ2-3	ASSPRQGSTDTQY
TRBV28	TRBJ2-7	ASSSPAGGPYEQY
TRBV11-2	TRBJ2-7	ASSSGAYEQY
TRBV28	TRBJ1-3	ASTPPGQTSGNTIY
TRBV27	TRBJ1-2	ASGPPDRPYGYT
TRBV4-2	TRBJ2-1	ASSQQGHPYNEQF
TRBV30	TRBJ1-4	AWSARTTRDRGEGGEKLF
TRBV15	TRBJ1-5	ATSRDVQPQH
TRBV7-9	TRBJ2-2	ASSLGGNTGELF
TRBV10-3	TRBJ2-3	AISEGPGEPQVPDTQY
TRBV9	TRBJ1-1	ASSVEARVNTEAF
TRBV7-6	TRBJ2-1	ASSLGTSINEQF
TRBV19	TRBJ2-6	ASSIGRTGRSGANVLT
TRBV6-6	TRBJ1-1	ASKGQPNTEAF
TRBV5-8	TRBJ1-4	ASSFPYRVYLDEKLF
TRBV7-9	TRBJ1-1	ASSFLRDRNTEAF
TRBV6-1	TRBJ1-3	ASSEGLQGRWGNTIY
TRBV11-2	TRBJ1-1	ASSANIYTEAF
TRBV6-1	TRBJ2-1	ASSPGTGDYNEQF
TRBV19	TRBJ1-2	ASSISSQGAGYT
TRBV5-1	TRBJ2-2	ASSLASTTGELF
TRBV13	TRBJ1-4	ASSFGLMGNEKLF
TRBV29-1	TRBJ1-1	SVTQGNTEAF
TRBV6-1	TRBJ2-3	ASSDPGQITDTQY
TRBV29-1	TRBJ1-2	SVQMDSRYGYT
TRBV2	TRBJ1-1	ASVTGFATEAF
TRBV25-1	TRBJ2-1	ASSAAVNNEQF
TRBV18	TRBJ1-5	ASSATGADQPQH
TRBV30	TRBJ1-2	AWSVGQGTGYT
TRBV7-2	TRBJ1-2	AGVSFPFKYGYT
TRBV2	TRBJ2-3	ASANSGGADTQY
TRBV18	TRBJ1-1	ASSRTQNTEAF
TRBV2	TRBJ1-2	ASSPRQSTNYGYT
TRBV6-1	TRBJ2-7	ASRGYEQY
TRBV9	TRBJ1-2	ASSVPGQLGYGYT
TRBV27	TRBJ1-6	ASSAGERIYNSPLH
TRBV28	TRBJ1-1	ASSLIGGAGAF
TRBV2	TRBJ1-2	ASRPGQGAKAVWGYT
TRBV10-3	TRBJ1-1	AISENGAGAF
TRBV11-2	TRBJ1-1	ASSLVQGRTEAF
TRBV11-2	TRBJ2-2	ASSSSPTGELF
TRBV6-6	TRBJ1-1	ASAAGGQQMNTEAF